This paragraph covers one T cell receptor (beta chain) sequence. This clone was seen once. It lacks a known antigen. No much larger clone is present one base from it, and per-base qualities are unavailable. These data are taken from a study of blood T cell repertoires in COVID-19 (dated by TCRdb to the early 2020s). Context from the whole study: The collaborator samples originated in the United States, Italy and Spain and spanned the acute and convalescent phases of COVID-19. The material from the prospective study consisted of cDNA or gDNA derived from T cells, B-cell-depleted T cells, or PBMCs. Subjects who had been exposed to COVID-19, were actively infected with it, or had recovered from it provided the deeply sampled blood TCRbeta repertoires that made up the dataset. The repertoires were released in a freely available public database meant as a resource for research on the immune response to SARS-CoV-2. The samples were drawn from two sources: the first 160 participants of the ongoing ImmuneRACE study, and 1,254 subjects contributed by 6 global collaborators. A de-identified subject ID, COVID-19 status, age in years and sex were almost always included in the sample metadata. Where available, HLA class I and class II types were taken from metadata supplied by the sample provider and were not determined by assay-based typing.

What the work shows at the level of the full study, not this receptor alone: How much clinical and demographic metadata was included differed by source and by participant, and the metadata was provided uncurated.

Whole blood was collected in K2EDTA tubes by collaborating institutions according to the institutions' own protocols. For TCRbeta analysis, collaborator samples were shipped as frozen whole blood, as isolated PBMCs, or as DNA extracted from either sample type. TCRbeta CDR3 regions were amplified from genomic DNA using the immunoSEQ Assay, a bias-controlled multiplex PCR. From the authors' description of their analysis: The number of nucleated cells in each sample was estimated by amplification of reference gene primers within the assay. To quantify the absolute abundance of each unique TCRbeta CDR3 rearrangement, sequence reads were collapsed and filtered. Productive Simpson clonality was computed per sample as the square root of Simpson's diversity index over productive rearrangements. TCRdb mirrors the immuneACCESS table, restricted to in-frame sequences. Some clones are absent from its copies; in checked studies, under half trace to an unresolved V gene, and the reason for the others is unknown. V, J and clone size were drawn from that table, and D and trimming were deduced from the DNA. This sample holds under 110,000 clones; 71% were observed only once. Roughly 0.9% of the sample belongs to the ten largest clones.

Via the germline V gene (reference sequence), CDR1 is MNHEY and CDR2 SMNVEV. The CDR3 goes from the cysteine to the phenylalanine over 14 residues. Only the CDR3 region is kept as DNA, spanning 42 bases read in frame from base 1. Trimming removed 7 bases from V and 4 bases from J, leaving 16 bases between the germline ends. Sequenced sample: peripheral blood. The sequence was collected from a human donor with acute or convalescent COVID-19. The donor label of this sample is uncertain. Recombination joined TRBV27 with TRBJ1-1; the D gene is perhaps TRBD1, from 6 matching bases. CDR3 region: CASTPQGQRTEAFF. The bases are TGTGCCAGCACTCCGCAGGGGCAGCGCACTGAAGCTTTCTTT.